This T cell receptor beta chain was observed in a study of technical replicates of blood from several donors. The protocol was immunoSEQ multiplex PCR, while the TCRdb copy is restricted to in-frame clones and leaves out a portion. The sample records more than 70,000 clones, roughly 93% being singletons. V shed 1 base and J shed 1 base, with 5 bases lying between them. The CDR3 sequence is 13 residues long. Germline lookup yields CDR1 MNHNS and CDR2 SASEGT. This TCR was recovered from a human donor in good health. This chain joins TRBV6-1 and TRBJ2-7; D is uncertain. Sequencing input: T cells isolated from PBMCs. CDR3 sequence: CASSEVGSYEQYF. The CDR3 bases are TGTGCCAGCAGTGAAGTCGGTTCCTACGAGCAGTACTTC.